This T cell receptor (beta chain) comes out of a study of shared clonotypes between healthy human individuals. Study context: Donors had three CD4 naive, three CD4 memory, two CD8 naive and one CD8 memory plate apiece.

Naive CD8 cells lacked CD45RO and underwent positive selection for CCR7, leaving out terminally differentiated effector memory CD45RA+ cells. Only Caucasian adults living in Nashville, Tennessee served as donors. Study-level results: Represented diversity, genetic and exposure-history alike, was limited by few donors.

Generated by immunoSEQ multiplex PCR, the TCRdb table keeps only in-frame clones and is missing some. The data hold over 2,000,000 clones, with 93% observed a single time. The CDR3 has 13 amino acids. Germline CDR1 is MNHEY and CDR2 is SMNVEV (reference sequence). V lost 6 bases and J 3 bases, leaving 12 bases between the germline ends. Details on this clone: The antigen is not known.

The sequence was obtained from a man in his late teens or twenties in good health. Some clones in this sample may be carry-over from other donors' samples. V is TRBV27 and J is TRBJ2-7; D unclear. Sequencing used naive CD8+ T cells from PBMCs. The chain's CDR3 is CASRGPGIYEQYF. The CDR3 DNA reads as TGTGCCAGCAGGGGTCCTGGGATCTACGAGCAGTACTTC.